The source of this TCR beta chain is a study of regulatory T cells in long-lasting Graves disease. Study-wide background: Freshly diagnosed Graves' patients had used antithyroid drugs for under 3 months.

Through Arm-PCR of CDR3 regions and iRepertoire HTBI primers, TCR beta libraries were built. TCRdb fed the multiplex PCR reads into MiXCR, producing one record per CDR3 protein. This sample carries 500,000 to 700,000 distinct CDR3 sequences, 16% of them seen once, and the ten largest clones take 15% to 20%. General study findings and limits: Fewer public clonotypes were shared by new patients (around 1,000) than by persistent patients (2,741). Exclusively peripheral blood, rather than thyroid tissue, was studied.

This clonotype has at least ten counts. Its antigen remains unknown. Time point noted: newly diagnosed GD, antithyroid drugs for less than 3 months. With RNA extracted from PBMCs as input, the TCR library was made. These data are also associated with another study on T cells in Graves' hyperthyroidism and ophthalmopathy. Per that paper: Stable Graves' hyperthyroidism meant no ophthalmopathy progression within 18 months.

This sequence originates from a woman aged 25 to 39 with Graves disease. Sequences were derived from peripheral blood mononuclear cells (PBMCs), sampled at new diagnosis, from a patient treated with antithyroid drugs.

The CDR3 DNA sequence: TGTGCTAGTGGTTTAGAGACGGAGACCCAGTACTTC. This sequence encodes CASGLETETQYF. The V and J genes are TRBV12-5 and TRBJ2-5; no clear D. CDR3 length: 12 residues. Germline values: CDR1 LGHNT, CDR2 FRNRAP. Trimming removed 3 bases at V and 5 bases at J, with 7 bases between.